Shown below are 30 T cell receptor beta chains from a single sample sequenced in a study of preoperative IRX-2 immunotherapy in early breast cancer. The data were produced by immunoSEQ multiplex PCR, yet TCRdb's version contains in-frame clones alone and is incomplete. The sample comprises about 62,000 clones, roughly 94% of which are singletons, and roughly 1.5% rests with the top ten. Treatment described: preoperative locoregional IRX-2 cytokine immunotherapy. The sample was acquired from a patient treated with IRX-2 immunotherapy. The receptors stem from a human donor with breast cancer.

V is TRBV28 and J is TRBJ2-3; 9 bases line up with TRBD2. Per the germline V gene, CDR1 is MDHEN and CDR2 is SYDVKM. The V segment lost 6 bases and the J segment 2 bases; nucleotides outside the gene matches: 3. The CDR3 covers 14 residues. The CDR3 nucleotides read TGTGCCAGCAGACGACTAGCGGCCACAGATACGCAGTATTTT. As protein: CASRRLAATDTQYF.

This clone came up once. J is TRBJ2-7 and V is TRBV11-2; D uncertain. The CDR3 covers 16 residues. Germline V gene data show CDR1 as SGHAT and CDR2 as FQNNGV. V lost 5 bases and J 5 bases, leaving 22 bases between the germline ends. The CDR3 nucleotides read TGTGCCAGCAGCCACCATGGGTCCTTAGGGCGGAACGAGCAGTACTTC. It translates to CASSHHGSLGRNEQYF.

The chain is built from TRBV4-2 and TRBJ1-2; 9 positions agree with TRBD1. The CDR3 length is 15 residues. The V and J ends lost 4 bases and 5 bases, in that order; junction bases with no gene match: 8. The germline CDR1 and CDR2 sequences are LGHNA and YNFKEQ. The CDR3: CASSPQGQGSYGYTF. The DNA of the CDR3 is TGTGCCAGCAGCCCCCAGGGACAGGGAAGTTATGGCTACACCTTC.

V is TRBV6-5 and J is TRBJ2-5; 12 bases match TRBD2. The V segment lost 6 bases and the J segment 4 bases; nucleotides outside the gene matches: 6. Germline assignment: CDR1 MNHEY and CDR2 SVGAGI. This CDR3 has 15 residues. The DNA of the CDR3 is TGTGCCAGCAGGCCCCTAGCGGGAGGGCGAGAGACCCAGTACTTC. Translation gives CASRPLAGGRETQYF.

The chain employs TRBV10-3 and TRBJ2-3; TRBD2 matches 9 bases. The germline V gene has CDR1 ENHRY and CDR2 SYGVKD. There are 15 residues in the CDR3. V trimming: 4 bases; J trimming: 6 bases; junction bases outside the gene matches: 8. The CDR3 nucleotides are TGTGCCATCAGTGGGGGGCTAGCGGGGACGGATACGCAGTATTTT. Translated, it gives CAISGGLAGTDTQYF.

The V gene is TRBV5-4, the J gene TRBJ2-2, with D hard to call. This CDR3 comprises 15 residues. Germline CDR1 and CDR2: SGHNT and YYREEE (reference sequence). The ends were cut back, 3 bases at V and 1 base at J, with 10 bases in the middle. DNA of the CDR3: TGTGCCAGCAGCTCAGCAGGCCTGAACACCGGGGAGCTGTTTTTT. This translates into CASSSAGLNTGELFF.

The chain links TRBV9 to TRBJ2-1; TRBD2 agrees at 9 bases. J was trimmed by 4 bases and V by 4 bases; bases with no gene match: 9. Germline V gene sequence: CDR1 SGDLS, CDR2 YYNGEE. The CDR3 length is 16 residues. The CDR3 DNA sequence: TGTGCCAGCAGCCGCCTGACTAGCGGAGGATACAATGAGCAGTTCTTC. Its translation is CASSRLTSGGYNEQFF.

J is TRBJ2-1 and V is TRBV25-1; D not certain. The germline V gene has CDR1 MGHDK and CDR2 SYGVNS. The CDR3 covers 16 residues. V gave up 3 bases and J gave up 2 bases, with 14 bases separating them. The CDR3 DNA follows: TGTGCCAGCAGTGAGTCCGATATGGGTACCTACAATGAGCAGTTCTTC. Translated, it gives CASSESDMGTYNEQFF. The full variable domain, with the rest looked up from reference TRBV25-1 and TRBJ2-1, is EADIYQTPRYLVIGTGKKITLECSQTMGHDKMYWYQQDPGMELHLIHYSYGVNSTEKGDLSSESTVSRIRTEHFPLTLESARPSHTSQYLCASSESDMGTYNEQFFGPGTRLTVL.

The chain carries TRBV4-3 and TRBJ1-1; the D gene is possibly TRBD1 (5 bases). CDR1 LGHNA and CDR2 YSLEER come from the germline V gene. V was pared by 0 bases and J by 5 bases, with 13 bases between. The CDR3 covers 15 residues. CDR3 sequence reads: CASSQDQGGETEAFF. Written as DNA, the CDR3 is TGCGCCAGCAGCCAAGACCAGGGCGGGGAGACTGAAGCTTTCTTT.

The rearrangement joins TRBV2 to TRBJ2-7, with TRBD1 identical over 9 bases. V was clipped by 5 bases and J by 3 bases; unmatched bases: 5. Per germline, CDR1 SNHLY and CDR2 FYNNEI. The CDR3 runs 14 residues. In DNA form, the CDR3 reads TGTGCCAGCAGTTTCTGGACAGGGGACTACGAGCAGTACTTC. It yields the protein CASSFWTGDYEQYF.

The chain joins TRBV7-2 to TRBJ2-7; 7 bases are a match to TRBD1. The CDR3 has 16 amino acids. Germline V gene sequence: CDR1 SGHTA, CDR2 FQGNSA. The junction had 13 bases not matched to a gene; V was cut back by 4 bases and J by 4 bases. In DNA form, the CDR3 reads TGTGCCAGCAGCTCCCTCCCCTCCGGGACAGAGTACGAGCAGTACTTC. Amino acids: CASSSLPSGTEYEQYF.

The chain carries TRBV13 and TRBJ2-2; D may correspond to TRBD1 or TRBD2 (6 bases each). Trimming took 5 bases from V and 7 from J, leaving 17 bases between them. Germline loops: CDR1 PRHDT, CDR2 FYEKMQ (reference sequence). CDR3 length equals 15 residues. The CDR3 nucleotides are TGTGCCAGCAGCCGGGGGCCGGTGAGAATCGGGGAGCTGTTTTTT. Its translation: CASSRGPVRIGELFF.

The chain employs TRBV10-3 and TRBJ1-2, with 8 positions matching TRBD1. The CDR3 is 14 residues long. CDR1 and CDR2 (germline): ENHRY, SYGVKD. V lost 6 bases, J lost 2 bases, and 5 bases stayed unmatched. DNA of the CDR3: TGTGCCATCAGAGTACAGGGGGTAAACTATGGCTACACCTTC. Protein: CAIRVQGVNYGYTF.

The CDR3 bases are TGTGCCAGCAGCTACGGGCTAGCGGGAGACGAGCAGTACTTC. Residues: CASSYGLAGDEQYF. The chain couples TRBV7-9 to TRBJ2-7; 10 bases line up with TRBD2. With V trimmed by 4 bases and J by 5 bases, 5 bases remained unmatched. The germline V gene encodes CDR1 SEHNR and CDR2 FQNEAQ (reference sequence). This CDR3 has 14 amino acids.

The chain has TRBV7-3 and TRBJ2-1; D possibly corresponds to TRBD1 (5 bases). This CDR3 is built from 16 residues. The germline gives CDR1 SGHTA, CDR2 FQGTGA. Trimming cost V 2 bases and J 7 bases, with 18 bases left between them. DNA for the CDR3: TGTGCCAGCAGCTTAGCAGGGCGAATTCAATTTAATGAGCAGTTCTTC. Translation gives CASSLAGRIQFNEQFF.

The rearrangement uses TRBV2 and TRBJ1-4, with 7 bases fitting TRBD1. V trimming: 8 bases; J trimming: 0 bases; junction bases outside the gene matches: 3. Looked up from germline, CDR1 is SNHLY and CDR2 is FYNNEI. This CDR3 is 14 amino acids long. This CDR3 is CASDRAATNEKLFF. CDR3 sequence (DNA): TGTGCCAGCGACAGGGCCGCAACTAATGAAAAACTGTTTTTT.

Worth noting for this clone: An end of the junction differs from the germline gene, which may be a read error. This chain links TRBV7-9 with TRBJ2-1; the D gene is possibly TRBD2 (6 bases). The CDR3 loop spans 16 amino acids. Germline CDR1 SEHNR, CDR2 FQNEAQ (reference sequence). The CDR3 sequence: CASSLFSGSSHNEQFF. The DNA for the CDR3 is TGTGCCAGCAGCTTATTTTCCGGGAGCTCCCACAATGAGCAGTTCTTC.

The J gene is TRBJ2-7, the V gene TRBV29-1; tentative D call: TRBD2 (5 bases). V lost 6 bases and J lost 7, with 19 bases in between. CDR3 length: 13 amino acids. The germline CDR1 and CDR2 sequences are SQVTM and ANQGSEA. In DNA form, the CDR3 reads TGCAGCGTGCGATCGCCCTTAGCGCGGGAGCAGTACTTC. Protein sequence: CSVRSPLAREQYF.

V is TRBV11-2 and J is TRBJ2-3, with 12 bases lining up with TRBD2. This CDR3 is 19 amino acids long. V lost 0 bases to trimming and J lost 2 bases; unmatched junction nucleotides: 9. Germline V CDR1 and CDR2: SGHAT, FQNNGV. CDR3 in DNA: TGTGCCAGCAGCTTAGATATTGGACTAGCGGGGCCCGACACAGATACGCAGTATTTT. It is translated as CASSLDIGLAGPDTDTQYF.

The rearrangement links TRBV2 to TRBJ1-2, with 7 bases matching TRBD1. The CDR3 has 14 amino acids. The germline V gene has CDR1 SNHLY and CDR2 FYNNEI. V lost 6 bases and J lost 4; bases outside the gene matches: 8. CDR3 amino acids: CASSQRQGVYGYTF. CDR3 coding DNA: TGTGCCAGCAGCCAGCGTCAGGGGGTCTATGGCTACACCTTC.

J is TRBJ1-4 and V is TRBV28; 8 nucleotides line up with TRBD1. Trimming cost V 8 bases and J 0 bases; bases outside gene matches: 2. The CDR3 is 14 residues long. The germline CDR1 and CDR2 sequences are MDHEN and SYDVKM. The CDR3 region is CASGTGATNEKLFF. The CDR3 nucleotides are TGTGCCAGCGGGACAGGTGCAACTAATGAAAAACTGTTTTTT.

The gene calls are TRBV9 and TRBJ2-3; weak D call: TRBD2 (5 bases). The ends were cut back, 0 bases at V and 2 bases at J, with 10 bases in the middle. The CDR3 runs 15 residues. The V gene's germline CDR1 is SGDLS and CDR2 YYNGEE. The CDR3 here is CASSVEMRATDTQYF. CDR3 DNA: TGTGCCAGCAGCGTAGAGATGCGGGCCACAGATACGCAGTATTTT.

The gene calls are TRBV18 and TRBJ1-2; D uncertain. This CDR3 contains 16 residues. The germline V gene has CDR1 KGHSH and CDR2 LQKENI. V lost 1 base, J lost 3 bases, and 15 bases lay in between. CDR3: CASSPLPGGRYYGYTF. As DNA, the CDR3 is TGTGCCAGCTCACCACTACCCGGAGGGCGCTACTATGGCTACACCTTC.

V and J are TRBV28 and TRBJ1-5; D perhaps matches TRBD1 (6 bases). V was cut by 7 bases and J by 0 bases, with 13 bases left in between. Germline loops: CDR1 MDHEN, CDR2 SYDVKM. The CDR3 length is 15 residues. The CDR3 DNA is TGTGCCAGCACCATCATACAGGGTAGCAATCAGCCCCAGCATTTT. Translated, it gives CASTIIQGSNQPQHF.

There are a few counts of this clone. The chain recombines TRBV19 with TRBJ1-2; D gene unclear. Trimming took off 6 bases at V and 5 bases at J, with 16 bases between the two ends. This CDR3 region has 14 residues. Per germline, CDR1 LNHDA and CDR2 SQIVND (reference sequence). CDR3 region: CASRAVPSGYGYTF. The CDR3 DNA reads TGTGCCAGTAGAGCGGTCCCCAGCGGGTATGGCTACACCTTC.

This rearrangement joins TRBV18 to TRBJ2-7; unclear D gene. Germline lookup yields CDR1 KGHSH and CDR2 LQKENI. The CDR3 is 14 amino acids. The V gene lost 0 bases and the J gene lost 5 bases, with 11 bases spanning the gap. The CDR3 sequence: CASSPPVRVNEQYF. CDR3 in DNA: TGTGCCAGCTCACCACCTGTTCGGGTCAACGAGCAGTACTTC.

The V gene is TRBV20-1, the J gene TRBJ2-7; tentative D call: TRBD1 (5 bases). Trimming removed 4 bases at V and 4 bases at J, with 5 bases between. From germline, CDR1 is DFQATT and CDR2 SNEGSKA (reference sequence). The CDR3 has 10 amino acids. The DNA for the CDR3 is TGCAGTGCTACAGGGTACGAGCAGTACTTC. Encoded protein: CSATGYEQYF.

The genes are TRBV5-6 and TRBJ2-3; no firm D call. The CDR3 spans 13 residues. Looked up from germline, CDR1 is SGHDT and CDR2 is YYEEEE. V dropped 4 bases and J dropped 2 bases, with 8 bases sitting between them. This chain's CDR3 is CASSVVHTDTQYF. In DNA form, the CDR3 reads TGTGCCAGCAGCGTAGTGCACACAGATACGCAGTATTTT.

The genes are TRBV5-4 and TRBJ2-1; 9 bases are a match to TRBD1. The junction had 2 bases not matched to a gene; V was cut back by 3 bases and J by 1 base. There are 15 residues in the CDR3. Looked up from germline, CDR1 is SGHNT and CDR2 is YYREEE (reference sequence). CDR3 amino acids: CASSSGQGSYNEQFF. CDR3 bases: TGTGCCAGCAGCTCCGGACAGGGGTCCTACAATGAGCAGTTCTTC.

The chain combines TRBV7-9 with TRBJ2-1; 11 nucleotides match TRBD2. Trimming at V came to 1 base and at J to 7 bases, leaving 6 bases not matched to a gene. Germline V gives CDR1 SEHNR, CDR2 FQNEAQ (reference sequence). The CDR3 runs to 16 residues. The CDR3: CASSLGYSGGENEQFF. CDR3 coding DNA: TGTGCCAGCAGCTTAGGATATAGCGGGGGGGAGAATGAGCAGTTCTTC.